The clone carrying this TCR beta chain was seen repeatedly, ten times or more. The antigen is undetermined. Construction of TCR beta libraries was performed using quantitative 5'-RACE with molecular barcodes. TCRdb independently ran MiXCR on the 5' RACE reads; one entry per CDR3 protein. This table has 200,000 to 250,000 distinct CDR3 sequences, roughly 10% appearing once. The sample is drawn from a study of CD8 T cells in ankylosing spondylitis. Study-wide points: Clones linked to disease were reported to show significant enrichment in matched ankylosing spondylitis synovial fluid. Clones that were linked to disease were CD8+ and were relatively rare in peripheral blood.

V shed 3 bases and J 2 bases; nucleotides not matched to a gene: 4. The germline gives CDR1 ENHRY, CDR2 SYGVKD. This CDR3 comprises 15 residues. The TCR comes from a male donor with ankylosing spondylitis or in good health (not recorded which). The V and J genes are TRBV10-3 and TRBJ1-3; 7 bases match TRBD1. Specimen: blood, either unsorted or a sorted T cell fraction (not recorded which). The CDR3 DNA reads TGTGCCATCAGTGACTCAGGGGGAACTGGAAACACCATATATTTT. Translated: CAISDSGGTGNTIYF.